This T cell receptor beta chain was found in a study of T cells in Graves' hyperthyroidism and ophthalmopathy. Study-level findings and limits: Before onset, by a median of approximately 6.2 months, the model predicted ophthalmopathy.

Hyperthyroidism was newly diagnosed in patients aged 18 to 65 (duration under 2 months). RNA transcripts gave rise to amplified TCR beta CDR3 regions. The HTBI primer set served for first-round RT-PCR of the TCR CDR3. One entry per CDR3 protein results from TCRdb running MiXCR on the multiplex PCR reads. The table records about 500,000 distinct CDR3 sequences, around 15% of them present only once. The table lists this clonotype with many counts. What it binds is unknown. The V end was cut by 5 bases, the J end by 5 bases, with 10 bases between. The CDR3 sequence is 13 residues long. The gene calls are TRBV12-3 or TRBV12-4 and TRBJ1-5; no clear D gene. What was sequenced was blood. This receptor was taken from a young woman with Graves' hyperthyroidism. The CDR3, as DNA: TGTGCCAGCAGTCTCGGGTGGGATCAGCCCCAGCATTTT. Amino acids: CASSLGWDQPQHF.